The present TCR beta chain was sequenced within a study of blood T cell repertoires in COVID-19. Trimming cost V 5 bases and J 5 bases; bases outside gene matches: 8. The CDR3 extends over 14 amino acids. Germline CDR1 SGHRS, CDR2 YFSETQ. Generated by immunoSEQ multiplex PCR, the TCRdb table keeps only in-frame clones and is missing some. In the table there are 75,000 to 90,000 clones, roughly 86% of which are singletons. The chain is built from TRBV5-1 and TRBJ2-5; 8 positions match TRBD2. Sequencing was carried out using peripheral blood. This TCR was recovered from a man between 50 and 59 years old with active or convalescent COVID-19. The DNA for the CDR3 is TGCGCCAGCAGTAACGGCGGGGGGAGCGAGACCCAGTACTTC. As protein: CASSNGGGSETQYF. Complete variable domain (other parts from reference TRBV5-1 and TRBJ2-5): KAGVTQTPRYLIKTRGQQVTLSCSPISGHRSVSWYQQTPGQGLQFLFEYFSETQRNKGNFPGRFSGRQFSNSRSEMNVSTLELGDSALYLCASSNGGGSETQYFGPGTRLLVL.